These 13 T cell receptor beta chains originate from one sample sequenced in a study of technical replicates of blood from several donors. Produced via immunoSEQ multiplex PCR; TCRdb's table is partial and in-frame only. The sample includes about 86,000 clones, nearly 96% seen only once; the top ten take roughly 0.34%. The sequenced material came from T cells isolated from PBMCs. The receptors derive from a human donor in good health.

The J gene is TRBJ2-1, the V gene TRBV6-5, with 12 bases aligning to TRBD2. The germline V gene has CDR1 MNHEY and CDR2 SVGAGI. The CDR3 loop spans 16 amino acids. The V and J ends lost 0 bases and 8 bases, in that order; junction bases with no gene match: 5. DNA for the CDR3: TGTGCCAGCAGTTACTCGAATCTAGCGGGAGGGGATGAGCAGTTCTTC. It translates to CASSYSNLAGGDEQFF.

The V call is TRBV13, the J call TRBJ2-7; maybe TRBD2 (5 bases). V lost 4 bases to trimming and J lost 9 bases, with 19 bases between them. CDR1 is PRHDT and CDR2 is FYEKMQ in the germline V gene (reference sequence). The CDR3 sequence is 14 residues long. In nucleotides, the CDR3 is TGTGCCAGCAGCTCCCCGGGGTCTCCACTTGGGCAGTACTTC. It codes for CASSSPGSPLGQYF.

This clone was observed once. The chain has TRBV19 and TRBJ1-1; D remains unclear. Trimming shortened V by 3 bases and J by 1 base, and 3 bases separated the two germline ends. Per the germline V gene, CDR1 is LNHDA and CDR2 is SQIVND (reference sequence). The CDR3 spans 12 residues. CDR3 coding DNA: TGTGCCAGTAGTATCTGGAACACTGAAGCTTTCTTT. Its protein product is CASSIWNTEAFF.

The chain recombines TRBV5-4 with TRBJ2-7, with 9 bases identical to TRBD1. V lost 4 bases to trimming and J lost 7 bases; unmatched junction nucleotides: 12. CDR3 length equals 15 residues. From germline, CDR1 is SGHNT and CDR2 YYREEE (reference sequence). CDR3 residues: CASSPARRTGEEQYF. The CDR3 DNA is TGTGCCAGCAGCCCTGCGCGTCGGACAGGGGAAGAGCAGTACTTC.

CDR3 in DNA: TGCGCCAGCAGCCTAAGGGGTAATGAAAAACTGTTTTTT. Translation: CASSLRGNEKLFF. The genes are TRBV5-1 and TRBJ1-4, with a tentative D call TRBD1 (5 bases). The CDR3 loop spans 13 amino acids. Germline CDR1 SGHRS, CDR2 YFSETQ. V lost 4 bases and J 4 bases, leaving 8 bases between the germline ends.

This CDR3 reads CASLDGGELFF. CDR3 sequence (DNA): TGTGCCAGCCTAGATGGCGGGGAGCTGTTTTTT. The V and J genes are TRBV7-9 and TRBJ2-2; D uncertain. The V gene's germline CDR1 is SEHNR and CDR2 FQNEAQ (reference sequence). The CDR3 consists of 11 residues. The V and J ends lost 8 bases and 7 bases respectively, with 8 bases between them.

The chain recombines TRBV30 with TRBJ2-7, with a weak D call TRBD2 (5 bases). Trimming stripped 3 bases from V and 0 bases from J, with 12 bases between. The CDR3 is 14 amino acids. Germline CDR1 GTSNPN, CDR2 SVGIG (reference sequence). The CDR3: CAWRRAGSSYEQYF. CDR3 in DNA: TGTGCCTGGAGGCGGGCAGGCAGCTCCTACGAGCAGTACTTC.

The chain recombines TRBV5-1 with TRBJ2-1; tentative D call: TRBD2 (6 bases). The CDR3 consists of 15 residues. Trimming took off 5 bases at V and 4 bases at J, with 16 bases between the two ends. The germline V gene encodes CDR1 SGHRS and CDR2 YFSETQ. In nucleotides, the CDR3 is TGCGCCAGCAGTGGAGGCGGGAATGGGTACAATGAGCAGTTCTTC. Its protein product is CASSGGGNGYNEQFF.

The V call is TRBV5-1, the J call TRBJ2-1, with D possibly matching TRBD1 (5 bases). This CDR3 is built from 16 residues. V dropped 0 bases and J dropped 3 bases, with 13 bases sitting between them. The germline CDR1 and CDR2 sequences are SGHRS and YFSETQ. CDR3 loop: CASSLEETAIYNEQFF. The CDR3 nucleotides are TGCGCCAGCAGCTTGGAAGAGACAGCTATCTACAATGAGCAGTTCTTC.

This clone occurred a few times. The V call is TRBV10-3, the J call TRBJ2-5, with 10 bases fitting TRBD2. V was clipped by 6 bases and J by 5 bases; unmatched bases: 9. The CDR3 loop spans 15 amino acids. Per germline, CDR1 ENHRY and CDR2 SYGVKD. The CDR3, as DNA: TGTGCCATCAGCCCACTCTCTAGCGGGAGTGAGACCCAGTACTTC. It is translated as CAISPLSSGSETQYF.

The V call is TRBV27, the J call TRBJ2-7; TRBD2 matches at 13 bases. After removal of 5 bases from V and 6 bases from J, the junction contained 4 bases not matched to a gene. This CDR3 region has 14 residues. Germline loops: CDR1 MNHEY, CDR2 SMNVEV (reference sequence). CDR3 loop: CASSQGLAGVEQYF. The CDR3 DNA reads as TGTGCCAGCAGTCAAGGACTAGCGGGAGTCGAGCAGTACTTC.

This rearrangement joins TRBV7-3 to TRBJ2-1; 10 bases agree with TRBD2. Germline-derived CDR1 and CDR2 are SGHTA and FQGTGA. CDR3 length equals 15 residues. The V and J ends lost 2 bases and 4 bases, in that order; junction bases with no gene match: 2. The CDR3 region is CASSLLAGEYNEQFF. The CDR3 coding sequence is TGTGCCAGCAGCTTACTAGCGGGAGAGTACAATGAGCAGTTCTTC.

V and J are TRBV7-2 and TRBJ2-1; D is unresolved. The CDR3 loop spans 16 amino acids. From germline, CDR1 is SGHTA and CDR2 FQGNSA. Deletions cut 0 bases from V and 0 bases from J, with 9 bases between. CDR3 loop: CASSLAGWSSYNEQFF. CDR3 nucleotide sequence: TGTGCCAGCAGCTTAGCGGGTTGGAGCTCCTACAATGAGCAGTTCTTC.